The 31 T cell receptor beta chains listed next were all sequenced from one sample in a study of a mutant IDH1 vaccine in newly diagnosed glioma. Sequencing was performed with immunoSEQ multiplex PCR; in TCRdb, only in-frame clones are kept and a portion is missing. This table holds tens of thousands of clones, 82% found once. The antigens these receptors bind are not known. The time point was: week 5, during vaccination. Doses comprised 300 ug of mutant IDH1 20-mer peptide each, plus topical imiquimod. The sample was PBMCs, taken from a glioma patient whose treatment included an IDH1 peptide vaccine. The receptors originated from a woman between 18 and 29 years old with glioma. Some clones in this sample may be carry-over from other donors' samples.

The chain combines TRBV5-1 with TRBJ2-1; tentatively, D is TRBD1 (6 bases). V dropped 2 bases and J dropped 2 bases, with 17 bases sitting between them. This CDR3 comprises 17 residues. Germline CDR1 SGHRS, CDR2 YFSETQ. The CDR3 DNA is TGCGCCAGCAGCTTAAGGACAGCCTCTCCTACCTACAATGAGCAGTTCTTC. Translation: CASSLRTASPTYNEQFF. The complete variable domain, with remaining parts taken from reference TRBV5-1 and TRBJ2-1, reads KAGVTQTPRYLIKTRGQQVTLSCSPISGHRSVSWYQQTPGQGLQFLFEYFSETQRNKGNFPGRFSGRQFSNSRSEMNVSTLELGDSALYLCASSLRTASPTYNEQFFGPGTRLTVL.

The chain has TRBV4-1 and TRBJ2-7, with D possibly being TRBD2 (5 bases). This CDR3 has 11 amino acids. Trimming cost V 2 bases and J 7 bases, with 6 bases left between them. Germline V CDR1 and CDR2: MGHRA, YSYEKL. CDR3 DNA sequence: TGCGCCAGCAGCCAATCGGGGGAGCAGTACTTC. It yields the protein CASSQSGEQYF.

The CDR3 region is CASRLQGASGYTF. The CDR3 bases are TGTGCCAGCAGGTTACAGGGGGCGTCTGGCTACACCTTC. J is TRBJ1-2 and V is TRBV2, with 9 bases matching TRBD1. The CDR3 runs 13 residues. CDR1 SNHLY and CDR2 FYNNEI come from the germline V gene. The V gene end was trimmed by 6 bases and the J gene end by 7 bases; junction bases not matched to a gene: 6. Combining the CDR3 with reference TRBV2 and TRBJ1-2 gives the whole variable domain EPEVTQTPSHQVTQMGQEVILRCVPISNHLYFYWYRQILGQKVEFLVSFYNNEISEKSEIFDDQFSVERPDGSNFTLKIRSTKLEDSAMYFCASRLQGASGYTFGSGTRLTVV.

The chain employs TRBV6-6 and TRBJ2-5; a weak D match, TRBD1 (6 bases). Trimming stripped 5 bases from V and 7 bases from J, with 20 bases between. CDR3 size: 15 residues. Germline CDR1 reads MNHNY; CDR2 reads SVGAGI (reference sequence). Written as DNA, the CDR3 is TGTGCCAGCAGTCTGGGACACGGAGAAGGTTGGACCCAGTACTTC. Translation: CASSLGHGEGWTQYF.

As for this clone: A much larger clone is a single base away; this may be a read error. The gene calls are TRBV6-5 and TRBJ1-1; unclear D gene. The CDR3 contains 14 residues. Trimming stripped 0 bases from V and 1 base from J, with 6 bases between. Germline CDR1 is MNHEY and CDR2 is SVGAGI. CDR3 DNA sequence: TGTGCCAGCAGTTACTCGCGGGGGAACACTGAAGCTTTCTTT. It specifies CASSYSRGNTEAFF.

Only a few counts were recorded for this clone. The chain is built from TRBV30 and TRBJ2-5; 8 bases fit TRBD2. The trim removed 4 bases at V and 1 base at J, leaving 8 bases unmatched. The CDR3 sequence is 15 residues long. Germline V gene data show CDR1 as GTSNPN and CDR2 as SVGIG (reference sequence). DNA for the CDR3: TGTGCCTGGATGAATGGACTAGCCCTCCAAGAGACCCAGTACTTC. Translation: CAWMNGLALQETQYF.

The V and J genes are TRBV5-6 and TRBJ2-6; maybe TRBD1 (6 bases). Trimming removed 1 base from V and 0 bases from J, with 17 bases in between. The CDR3 sequence is 19 residues long. Germline V gene data show CDR1 as SGHDT and CDR2 as YYEEEE. Here the CDR3 DNA reads TGTGCCAGCAGCTTGCCAGGGGCTGGTTCCGGCTCTGGGGCCAACGTCCTGACTTTC. Translated, it gives CASSLPGAGSGSGANVLTF. The variable domain in full, completed from reference TRBV5-6 and TRBJ2-6, reads DAGVTQSPTHLIKTRGQQVTLRCSPKSGHDTVSWYQQALGQGPQFIFQYYEEEERQRGNFPDRFSGHQFPNYSSELNVNALLLGDSALYLCASSLPGAGSGSGANVLTFGAGSRLTVL.

In nucleotides, the CDR3 is TGTGCCAGCAGCCCATGGGACAGGGGCAATTCACCCCTCCACTTT. It specifies CASSPWDRGNSPLHF. This chain links TRBV5-6 with TRBJ1-6; 10 bases fit TRBD1. With V trimmed by 4 bases and J by 7 bases, 5 bases remained unmatched. CDR3 length equals 15 residues. Per the germline V gene, CDR1 is SGHDT and CDR2 is YYEEEE.

V usage is TRBV27 and J usage is TRBJ2-2, with 7 bases matching TRBD1. V gave up 6 bases and J gave up 3 bases; unmatched junction bases: 4. Per germline, CDR1 MNHEY and CDR2 SMNVEV (reference sequence). This CDR3 region has 14 residues. Written as DNA, the CDR3 is TGTGCCAGCAGCCGGGACAGCTACACCGGGGAGCTGTTTTTT. Amino acid sequence: CASSRDSYTGELFF.

Remarks on this clone: A single base is all that separates this from a far larger clone, so a read error is likely. The gene calls are TRBV5-4 and TRBJ2-7, with D perhaps TRBD2 (6 bases). V was cut by 4 bases and J by 8 bases, with 16 bases left in between. Germline CDR1 reads SGHNT; CDR2 reads YYREEE (reference sequence). The CDR3 is made up of 13 amino acids. The CDR3 sequence: CASSPGVGDKQYF. The DNA of the CDR3 is TGTGCCAGCAGCCCGGGGGTCGGAGACAAGCAGTACTTC.

The V call is TRBV7-2, the J call TRBJ1-3, with 9 bases fitting TRBD1. The germline V gene encodes CDR1 SGHTA and CDR2 FQGNSA. Unmatched junction bases numbered 14, after V lost 5 bases and J lost 0 bases. The CDR3 consists of 19 residues. The DNA of the CDR3 is TGTGCCAGCAGCCTATCCGGGACAGGGTTCTTGAGCTCTGGAAACACCATATATTTT. As protein: CASSLSGTGFLSSGNTIYF.

The rearrangement joins TRBV10-3 to TRBJ2-7; possible D gene TRBD2, 5 bases. The V and J ends lost 3 bases and 0 bases respectively, with 9 bases between them. The CDR3 is 14 residues long. Germline loops: CDR1 ENHRY, CDR2 SYGVKD. CDR3 coding DNA: TGTGCCATCAGTGATGGAGGTGTCTCCTACGAGCAGTACTTC. The encoded protein is CAISDGGVSYEQYF.

V is TRBV5-1 and J is TRBJ1-2; no clear D gene. Deletions cut 1 base from V and 0 bases from J, with 10 bases between. CDR3 length equals 15 residues. Germline lookup yields CDR1 SGHRS and CDR2 YFSETQ. CDR3 DNA sequence: TGCGCCAGCAGCTTGAGGGCCCAGGCTAACTATGGCTACACCTTC. Amino acids: CASSLRAQANYGYTF.

The genes are TRBV25-1 and TRBJ1-2; 9 bases fit TRBD1. V lost 4 bases to trimming and J lost 4 bases; unmatched junction nucleotides: 7. This CDR3 is 15 amino acids long. Germline CDR1 and CDR2: MGHDK and SYGVNS. CDR3 region: CASSGFGTGLYGYTF. The CDR3, as DNA: TGTGCCAGCAGTGGATTCGGGACAGGGCTCTATGGCTACACCTTC.

The chain links TRBV4-1 to TRBJ2-7; 11 bases map to TRBD1. Losses at the gene ends were 5 bases for V and 3 bases for J; bases not matched to a gene: 15. CDR3 length: 18 amino acids. The V gene's germline CDR1 is MGHRA and CDR2 YSYEKL. This chain's CDR3 is CASSGGQGGRRPIYEQYF. CDR3 nucleotides: TGCGCCAGCAGCGGGGGACAGGGGGGCCGGAGGCCGATCTACGAGCAGTACTTC.

V and J are TRBV25-1 and TRBJ1-5; D unclear. The germline V and J ends were trimmed by 1 base and 6 bases, with 4 bases remaining between them. This CDR3 region has 12 residues. The germline V gene has CDR1 MGHDK and CDR2 SYGVNS. CDR3 sequence: CASSEFGQPQHF. Written as DNA, the CDR3 is TGTGCCAGCAGTGAATTCGGTCAGCCCCAGCATTTT.

J is TRBJ2-1 and V is TRBV5-6; perhaps TRBD1 as D (6 bases). The CDR3 is 16 amino acids. The germline V and J ends were trimmed by 4 bases and 0 bases, with 14 bases remaining between them. The germline CDR1 and CDR2 sequences are SGHDT and YYEEEE. The CDR3 region is CASSPITGSSYNEQFF. In nucleotides, the CDR3 is TGTGCCAGCAGCCCCATAACAGGGAGCTCCTACAATGAGCAGTTCTTC.

The chain carries TRBV5-1 and TRBJ2-3; 10 positions agree with TRBD2. The CDR3 totals 14 residues. With 2 bases clipped from V and 5 bases from J, the junction kept 2 bases outside the gene matches. Germline V gives CDR1 SGHRS, CDR2 YFSETQ. The CDR3 spells CASSLAGGRDTQYF. The CDR3 bases are TGCGCCAGCAGCTTAGCGGGAGGGCGAGATACGCAGTATTTT.

This clone was seen ten or more times. The V gene is TRBV5-6, the J gene TRBJ1-4; 9 nucleotides align to TRBD1. The CDR3 consists of 15 residues. V lost 3 bases, J lost 7 bases, and 7 bases stayed unmatched. CDR1 and CDR2 from the germline V gene are SGHDT and YYEEEE. CDR3 sequence: CASSWRQGGSEKLFF. CDR3 bases: TGTGCCAGCAGCTGGCGACAGGGGGGGAGTGAAAAACTGTTTTTT.

The chain combines TRBV14 with TRBJ1-5; 8 nucleotides match TRBD1. This CDR3 is built from 13 residues. The trim removed 7 bases at V and 7 bases at J, leaving 6 bases unmatched. CDR1 is SGHDN, CDR2 FVKESK, per germline. The CDR3 DNA is TGTGCCAGCAACCAGGGGGCCGGGCAGCCCCAGCATTTT. Its translation is CASNQGAGQPQHF. The whole variable domain, remainder taken from reference TRBV14 and TRBJ1-5, is EAGVTQFPSHSVIEKGQTVTLRCDPISGHDNLYWYRRVMGKEIKFLLHFVKESKQDESGMPNNRFLAERTGGTYSTLKVQPAELEDSGVYFCASNQGAGQPQHFGDGTRLSIL.

The chain has TRBV2 and TRBJ1-2; 8 bases agree with TRBD1. V shed 5 bases and J 8 bases; nucleotides not matched to a gene: 10. Germline CDR1 reads SNHLY; CDR2 reads FYNNEI. CDR3 size: 14 residues. DNA for the CDR3: TGTGCCAGCAGTACGACCGGACAGGGCAGCGGCTACACCTTC. Its protein product is CASSTTGQGSGYTF.

The rearrangement joins TRBV9 to TRBJ1-1; the match to TRBD1 covers 8 bases. CDR1 SGDLS and CDR2 YYNGEE come from the germline V gene. There are 16 residues in the CDR3. V shed 4 bases, J shed 0 bases, and the junction held 8 bases outside the gene matches. The DNA for the CDR3 is TGTGCCAGCAGCTCCCAGGGGGCGACCTTGAACACTGAAGCTTTCTTT. Amino acid sequence: CASSSQGATLNTEAFF.

The chain couples TRBV6-1 to TRBJ2-7, with D tentatively TRBD1 (6 bases). Germline V lookup: CDR1 MNHNS, CDR2 SASEGT. V was cut by 6 bases and J by 3 bases, with 12 bases left in between. The CDR3 runs 13 residues. The CDR3 DNA is TGTGCCAGCAGGAAGACAGGTCGCTACGAGCAGTACTTC. Its translation: CASRKTGRYEQYF.

The CDR3: CASAVSGGLFEAFF. The CDR3 coding sequence is TGTGCTAGTGCGGTCTCGGGGGGGTTGTTTGAAGCTTTCTTT. The V call is TRBV12-5, the J call TRBJ1-1; perhaps TRBD1 as D (5 bases). CDR3 length equals 14 residues. From germline, CDR1 is LGHNT and CDR2 FRNRAP. Trimming took off 7 bases at V and 7 bases at J, with 19 bases between the two ends.

V gene TRBV9 combines with J gene TRBJ2-2; TRBD2 matches 8 bases. V was pared by 3 bases and J by 5 bases, with 9 bases of the junction left unmatched. The CDR3 has 16 residues. Germline V gene lookup returns CDR1 SGDLS and CDR2 YYNGEE. This CDR3 reads CASSDPGLGFTGELFF. CDR3 nucleotides: TGTGCCAGCAGCGATCCGGGACTAGGTTTTACCGGGGAGCTGTTTTTT.

This chain joins TRBV25-1 and TRBJ1-2; tentatively, D is TRBD1 (6 bases). Germline V CDR1 and CDR2: MGHDK, SYGVNS. V shed 6 bases and J shed 4 bases, with 9 bases lying between them. The CDR3 covers 12 residues. The CDR3 loop is CASRQGPYGYTF. The CDR3 region has the DNA TGTGCCAGCAGACAGGGTCCCTATGGCTACACCTTC.

The chain carries TRBV25-1 and TRBJ1-1; the D is unclear. The germline V gene has CDR1 MGHDK and CDR2 SYGVNS. Deletions cut 9 bases from V and 6 bases from J, with 17 bases between. The CDR3 consists of 13 residues. The CDR3 here is CASRAGGFPEAFF. The CDR3 region has the DNA TGTGCCAGTCGGGCGGGCGGTTTCCCTGAAGCTTTCTTT.

This clone has a handful of counts. This rearrangement joins TRBV27 to TRBJ1-1; D is unresolved. V shed 2 bases and J shed 1 base, with 8 bases lying between them. The CDR3 is made up of 14 amino acids. The germline V gene has CDR1 MNHEY and CDR2 SMNVEV (reference sequence). The CDR3 reads CASSLRGSNTEAFF. CDR3 DNA sequence: TGTGCCAGCAGTTTACGGGGTTCGAACACTGAAGCTTTCTTT.

The chain uses TRBV5-1 and TRBJ1-1, with D possibly TRBD1 on 5 matching bases. Deletions cut 3 bases from V and 4 bases from J, with 16 bases between. CDR1 is SGHRS and CDR2 is YFSETQ in the germline V gene. This CDR3 comprises 15 residues. This CDR3 reads CASSSGAGISTEAFF. The CDR3 nucleotides are TGCGCCAGCAGCTCCGGGGCAGGGATAAGCACTGAAGCTTTCTTT.

V usage is TRBV14 and J usage is TRBJ2-7; D might be TRBD2 (6 bases). Per the germline V gene, CDR1 is SGHDN and CDR2 is FVKESK. The CDR3 contains 15 residues. Trimming pared 1 base from V and 4 bases from J, leaving 14 bases between. The CDR3 DNA is TGTGCCAGCAGCCAAGCGCGCGGGATTACGTACGAGCAGTACTTC. As protein: CASSQARGITYEQYF. The full variable domain, in which reference TRBV14 and TRBJ2-7 provide the parts outside the CDR3, is EAGVTQFPSHSVIEKGQTVTLRCDPISGHDNLYWYRRVMGKEIKFLLHFVKESKQDESGMPNNRFLAERTGGTYSTLKVQPAELEDSGVYFCASSQARGITYEQYFGPGTRLTVT.

V and J are TRBV18 and TRBJ1-1; D gene uncertain. Germline CDR1 is KGHSH and CDR2 is LQKENI. CDR3 length: 15 amino acids. Trimming stripped 8 bases from V and 1 base from J, with 17 bases between. CDR3 coding DNA: TGTGCCAGCCGCGGGGTAAGGGAAGGGAACACTGAAGCTTTCTTT. It encodes CASRGVREGNTEAFF.